The 26 T cell receptor beta chains listed next were all sequenced from one sample in a study of PD-1 blockade in classical Hodgkin lymphoma. Time point of the sample: newly diagnosed, previously untreated cHL patient sample. The assay was immunoSEQ multiplex PCR, and TCRdb's table has in-frame clones only and misses some. The data show tens of thousands of clones, about 93% seen once. Material: peripheral blood mononuclear cells (PBMCs). These receptors all stem from a human donor with classical Hodgkin lymphoma.

The V call is TRBV15, the J call TRBJ1-1; no clear D. The V end was cut by 0 bases, the J end by 5 bases, with 16 bases between. Per germline, CDR1 LNHNV and CDR2 YYDKDF (reference sequence). There are 16 residues in the CDR3. This CDR3 reads CATSRDHGGRTTEAFF. Here the CDR3 DNA reads TGTGCCACCAGCAGAGATCATGGAGGGAGGACGACTGAAGCTTTCTTT.

V usage is TRBV19 and J usage is TRBJ2-7; 11 nucleotides line up with TRBD1. The CDR3 has 17 residues. The germline CDR1 and CDR2 sequences are LNHDA and SQIVND (reference sequence). V was clipped by 9 bases and J by 6 bases; unmatched bases: 19. This CDR3 is CASTLRPAGQGAGEQYF. For the CDR3, the DNA is TGTGCCAGCACTTTACGGCCGGCCGGACAGGGGGCCGGCGAGCAGTACTTC.

The V and J genes are TRBV6-5 and TRBJ2-1; 9 bases map to TRBD1. V was pared by 5 bases and J by 6 bases, with 8 bases of the junction left unmatched. The CDR3 extends over 15 amino acids. Germline V gene sequence: CDR1 MNHEY, CDR2 SVGAGI. The CDR3 DNA reads as TGTGCCAGCAGTGCGGGACAGGGAGCGACCAATGAGCAGTTCTTC. Protein: CASSAGQGATNEQFF.

This chain uses TRBV7-2 with TRBJ2-3; 11 bases are shared with TRBD2. Germline CDR1 is SGHTA and CDR2 is FQGNSA. The trim removed 3 bases at V and 2 bases at J, leaving 4 bases unmatched. The CDR3 spans 16 residues. CDR3 protein: CASSFRLAGNTDTQYF. Here the CDR3 DNA reads TGTGCCAGCAGCTTTAGACTAGCGGGAAACACAGATACGCAGTATTTT.

The chain has TRBV4-1 and TRBJ1-5; possible D gene TRBD1, 5 bases. Germline V gene lookup returns CDR1 MGHRA and CDR2 YSYEKL. V lost 3 bases and J lost 9, with 15 bases in between. This CDR3 has 14 residues. Here the CDR3 reads CASSQGGPSRPQHF. In DNA, the CDR3 is TGCGCCAGCAGCCAGGGGGGACCTTCACGGCCCCAGCATTTT.

The gene calls are TRBV28 and TRBJ1-2; perhaps TRBD1 as D (6 bases). Trimming removed 3 bases from V and 3 bases from J, with 8 bases in between. This CDR3 has 13 amino acids. Germline loops: CDR1 MDHEN, CDR2 SYDVKM. The CDR3 nucleotides are TGTGCCAGCAGTTTGGGGGGCGACTATGGCTACACCTTC. Its protein is CASSLGGDYGYTF.

V and J are TRBV28 and TRBJ2-2; D gene uncertain. The CDR3 is 12 amino acids. Deletions cut 3 bases from V and 8 bases from J, with 7 bases between. Germline CDR1 is MDHEN and CDR2 is SYDVKM. CDR3 sequence: CASSLSTGELFF. In DNA, the CDR3 is TGTGCCAGCAGTTTGTCTACAGGGGAGCTGTTTTTT.

This clone has only one observation. This chain connects TRBV19 to TRBJ2-6; 12 nucleotides line up with TRBD1. The CDR3 is 19 amino acids. Germline CDR1 is LNHDA and CDR2 is SQIVND (reference sequence). The trim removed 6 bases at V and 2 bases at J, leaving 11 bases unmatched. The CDR3 DNA reads TGTGCCAGTAGCAGCTTACCGGGACAGGGGGCGACTGGGGCCAACGTCCTGACTTTC. As protein: CASSSLPGQGATGANVLTF.

This chain links TRBV7-3 with TRBJ2-1, with D perhaps TRBD2 (6 bases). The CDR3 has 16 residues. V was clipped by 5 bases and J by 3 bases, with 17 bases between them. The V gene's germline CDR1 is SGHTA and CDR2 FQGTGA. The CDR3 region is CASSPNPGRHYNEQFF. CDR3 DNA: TGTGCCAGCAGCCCAAATCCGGGGAGGCACTACAATGAGCAGTTCTTC.

The chain uses TRBV19 and TRBJ2-1; D unresolved. V lost 6 bases, J lost 9 bases, and 15 bases lay in between. Germline V gives CDR1 LNHDA, CDR2 SQIVND (reference sequence). The CDR3 covers 13 residues. The CDR3 is CASSPTTVGEQFF. The CDR3 region has the DNA TGTGCCAGTAGCCCTACAACGGTAGGTGAGCAGTTCTTC.

DNA for the CDR3: TGTGCCAGCAGCTTCTACCTAGAGGGCGAGCAGTACTTC. Translation: CASSFYLEGEQYF. V gene TRBV7-2 combines with J gene TRBJ2-7; maybe TRBD2 (5 bases). Trimming removed 3 bases at V and 6 bases at J, with 12 bases between. This CDR3 has 13 amino acids. Looked up from germline, CDR1 is SGHTA and CDR2 is FQGNSA.

V is TRBV11-2 and J is TRBJ2-5, with TRBD2 as a possible D gene (5 bases). In germline, CDR1 is SGHAT, CDR2 FQNNGV. There are 15 residues in the CDR3. V was shortened by 3 bases and J by 4 bases, with 15 bases between the two germline ends. This CDR3 is CASSFWQSAGETQYF. The CDR3 bases are TGTGCCAGCAGCTTTTGGCAGTCGGCGGGAGAGACCCAGTACTTC.

The CDR3 sequence: CASSPFGGPNSGANVLTF. CDR3 nucleotides: TGTGCCAGCAGCCCCTTTGGAGGCCCTAACTCTGGGGCCAACGTCCTGACTTTC. This chain connects TRBV5-4 to TRBJ2-6; TRBD2 might be the D (5 bases). Germline loops: CDR1 SGHNT, CDR2 YYREEE (reference sequence). The CDR3 contains 18 residues. The V gene lost 4 bases and the J gene lost 0 bases, with 17 bases spanning the gap.

CDR3 DNA sequence: TGCGCCAGCAGCTTGTACGGGAGTCCCTACGAGCAGTACTTC. Translated, it gives CASSLYGSPYEQYF. This rearrangement joins TRBV5-1 to TRBJ2-7, with D perhaps TRBD2 (6 bases). Germline V gene sequence: CDR1 SGHRS, CDR2 YFSETQ. This CDR3 contains 14 residues. V was shortened by 1 base and J by 2 bases, with 10 bases between the two germline ends.

A single count supports this clone. The chain links TRBV6-1 to TRBJ1-1; D gene ambiguous. Germline CDR1 MNHNS, CDR2 SASEGT. CDR3 length equals 13 residues. V lost 3 bases and J 4 bases, leaving 9 bases between the germline ends. The CDR3 region is CASSEKGVTEAFF. CDR3 bases: TGTGCCAGCAGTGAGAAAGGTGTCACTGAAGCTTTCTTT.

The rearrangement uses TRBV2 and TRBJ2-2; D might be TRBD2 (5 bases). The length of the CDR3 is 12 residues. Germline lookup yields CDR1 SNHLY and CDR2 FYNNEI. With 7 bases removed from V and 8 bases from J, the gap between germline ends came to 11 bases. CDR3 sequence: CASTTRPGELFF. As DNA, the CDR3 is TGTGCCAGCACCACTAGACCGGGGGAGCTGTTTTTT.

The CDR3 bases are TGTGCCAGCAGCGTAGCACAGGGGGCAACAGATACGCAGTATTTT. Its translation: CASSVAQGATDTQYF. The gene calls are TRBV9 and TRBJ2-3, with 9 bases aligning to TRBD1. Germline V gene data show CDR1 as SGDLS and CDR2 as YYNGEE. This CDR3 comprises 15 residues. With 0 bases clipped from V and 3 bases from J, the junction kept 2 bases outside the gene matches.

The genes are TRBV25-1 and TRBJ1-5; D gene uncertain. The CDR3 has 13 residues. Trimming shortened V by 5 bases and J by 5 bases, and 10 bases separated the two germline ends. CDR1 MGHDK and CDR2 SYGVNS come from the germline V gene. The CDR3 coding sequence is TGTGCCAGCAGTCCCCCGGGCGATCAGCCCCAGCATTTT. This sequence encodes CASSPPGDQPQHF.

The rearrangement links TRBV19 to TRBJ2-2, with D possibly matching TRBD1 (5 bases). This CDR3 contains 15 residues. Germline lookup yields CDR1 LNHDA and CDR2 SQIVND (reference sequence). V dropped 1 base and J dropped 1 base, with 7 bases sitting between them. The chain's CDR3 is CASSIGGRNTGELFF. The CDR3, as DNA: TGTGCCAGTAGTATAGGGGGCCGGAACACCGGGGAGCTGTTTTTT.

The chain combines TRBV6-5 with TRBJ1-1, with D uncertain. V dropped 0 bases and J dropped 2 bases, with 7 bases sitting between them. Germline V gene sequence: CDR1 MNHEY, CDR2 SVGAGI. The CDR3 contains 14 residues. The CDR3 sequence is CASSYSIVNTEAFF. DNA for the CDR3: TGTGCCAGCAGTTACTCGATAGTCAACACTGAAGCTTTCTTT.

This chain connects TRBV7-9 to TRBJ1-2, with D possibly TRBD1 on 6 matching bases. The CDR3 totals 18 residues. V was shortened by 2 bases and J by 2 bases, with 21 bases between the two germline ends. Germline CDR1 reads SEHNR; CDR2 reads FQNEAQ (reference sequence). DNA for the CDR3: TGTGCCAGCAGCTTATACCCCCTTACAGGGATGAAAAACTATGGCTACACCTTC. Protein: CASSLYPLTGMKNYGYTF.

The chain recombines TRBV9 with TRBJ1-2; D unclear. The length of the CDR3 is 14 residues. Germline CDR1 is SGDLS and CDR2 is YYNGEE. V dropped 4 bases and J dropped 1 base, with 11 bases sitting between them. The CDR3 coding sequence is TGTGCCAGCAGCCCAACAAGTCTTAACTATGGCTACACCTTC. It yields the protein CASSPTSLNYGYTF.

A single count supports this clone. The V gene is TRBV6-1, the J gene TRBJ1-1; the D is unclear. The germline V gene encodes CDR1 MNHNS and CDR2 SASEGT. The CDR3 spans 10 residues. The V and J ends lost 3 bases and 7 bases respectively, with 3 bases between them. The CDR3 DNA is TGTGCCAGCAGTGAGAATGAAGCTTTCTTT. Encoded protein: CASSENEAFF.

The V and J genes are TRBV5-6 and TRBJ2-7, with D perhaps TRBD2 (5 bases). The CDR3 is 15 residues long. The V end lost 6 bases, the J end lost 2 bases, and 18 bases lay between the germline ends. Germline V gives CDR1 SGHDT, CDR2 YYEEEE. The CDR3 loop is CASTREGFRTYEQYF. As DNA, the CDR3 is TGTGCCAGCACCCGGGAAGGCTTTAGGACCTACGAGCAGTACTTC. The variable domain in full, with the rest retrieved from reference TRBV5-6 and TRBJ2-7, is DAGVTQSPTHLIKTRGQQVTLRCSPKSGHDTVSWYQQALGQGPQFIFQYYEEEERQRGNFPDRFSGHQFPNYSSELNVNALLLGDSALYLCASTREGFRTYEQYFGPGTRLTVT.

The rearrangement uses TRBV9 and TRBJ2-3; the D gene is possibly TRBD2 (7 bases). V shed 7 bases and J shed 1 base, with 13 bases lying between them. The germline gives CDR1 SGDLS, CDR2 YYNGEE. There are 14 residues in the CDR3. In DNA, the CDR3 is TGTGCCAGCCAGAAGGGGGGGGGCACAGATACGCAGTATTTT. As protein: CASQKGGGTDTQYF.

This CDR3 is CSAPTGDTDTQYF. CDR3 DNA: TGCAGCGCCCCGACAGGGGACACAGATACGCAGTATTTT. V gene TRBV29-1 combines with J gene TRBJ2-3; 8 bases fit TRBD1. This CDR3 region has 13 residues. The germline V gene encodes CDR1 SQVTM and CDR2 ANQGSEA. V trimming: 7 bases; J trimming: 2 bases; junction bases outside the gene matches: 5.